Below, 24 T cell receptor beta chains from the same sample are listed, as sequenced in a study of T cell responses to AZD1222 COVID-19 vaccine (dated by TCRdb to the early 2020s). The library was produced with the immunoSEQ multiplex PCR assay. TCRdb retrieved this table from immuneACCESS and kept in-frame rearrangements only. Not all clones are present; in checked studies, unresolved V genes account for under half, and no reason is known for the remainder. Here the sample has about 100,000 clones; more than 75% occur a single time. The ten largest make up 10% to 13% of the sample. The time point label here, explained by the study, means: about 28 days (+/-7) after the second vaccine dose. The input for sequencing was peripheral blood, taken 28 days after the second AZD1222 dose. Every receptor here comes from an adult who received the AZD1222 COVID-19 vaccine.

The rearrangement uses TRBV19 and TRBJ2-1, with 8 bases aligning to TRBD2. The CDR3 length is 15 residues. Germline lookup yields CDR1 LNHDA and CDR2 SQIVND (reference sequence). The V and J ends lost 3 bases and 7 bases, in that order; junction bases with no gene match: 8. CDR3 nucleotides: TGTGCCAGTAGTATCTTTGCGGGAGGTCTTAATGAGCAGTTCTTC. It encodes CASSIFAGGLNEQFF.

This clone was seen a few times. V is TRBV4-2 and J is TRBJ2-7; D is uncertain. CDR3 size: 14 residues. Germline V gene sequence: CDR1 LGHNA, CDR2 YNFKEQ. The V and J ends lost 0 bases and 3 bases respectively, with 9 bases between them. CDR3 sequence: CASSQEKGFYEQYF. CDR3 DNA sequence: TGTGCCAGCAGCCAAGAAAAGGGATTCTACGAGCAGTACTTC.

The chain employs TRBV2 and TRBJ1-5, with D uncertain. The germline V gene encodes CDR1 SNHLY and CDR2 FYNNEI. The V gene lost 5 bases and the J gene lost 0 bases, with 11 bases spanning the gap. The CDR3 runs to 15 residues. The CDR3 loop reads CASSPTGSSNQPQHF. In DNA, the CDR3 is TGTGCCAGCAGTCCCACCGGGAGTAGCAATCAGCCCCAGCATTTT.

CDR3 nucleotide sequence: TGTGCCAGCAGCCACCAGAAAGGAGGGGGCGCGGCCGATACGCAGTATTTT. Its translation: CASSHQKGGGAADTQYF. The V gene is TRBV4-2, the J gene TRBJ2-3, with D possibly TRBD1 on 7 matching bases. CDR1 and CDR2 (germline): LGHNA, YNFKEQ. Between the trimmed V and J ends, which lost 3 bases and 6 bases, there was a span of 22 bases. The CDR3 sequence is 17 residues long.

This chain uses TRBV9 with TRBJ2-1, with 8 bases aligning to TRBD2. The CDR3 runs 15 residues. V lost 0 bases, J lost 9 bases, and 8 bases stayed unmatched. Per the germline V gene, CDR1 is SGDLS and CDR2 is YYNGEE. Here the CDR3 reads CASSVEIAGSLEQFF. For the CDR3, the DNA is TGTGCCAGCAGCGTAGAAATAGCGGGGTCTCTTGAGCAGTTCTTC. The whole variable domain, remainder taken from reference TRBV9 and TRBJ2-1, is DSGVTQTPKHLITATGQRVTLRCSPRSGDLSVYWYQQSLDQGLQFLIQYYNGEERAKGNILERFSAQQFPDLHSELNLSSLELGDSALYFCASSVEIAGSLEQFFGPGTRLTVL.

This sequence joins TRBV30 and TRBJ2-1; D call uncertain. The CDR3 length is 12 residues. Germline values: CDR1 GTSNPN, CDR2 SVGIG (reference sequence). Trimming removed 5 bases from V and 12 bases from J, with 17 bases in between. In DNA, the CDR3 is TGTGCCTGGGCCGAAGGGCGATTCCGGCAGTTCTTC. Translating it yields CAWAEGRFRQFF. Drawing the rest from reference TRBV30 and TRBJ2-1, the complete variable domain is SQTIHQWPATLVQPVGSPLSLECTVEGTSNPNLYWYRQAAGRGLQLLFYSVGIGQISSEVPQNLSASRPQDRQFILSSKKLLLSDSGFYLCAWAEGRFRQFFGPGTRLTVL.

The chain couples TRBV30 to TRBJ1-6; D is unresolved. Germline V gene data show CDR1 as GTSNPN and CDR2 as SVGIG (reference sequence). The V end lost 4 bases, the J end lost 10 bases, and 17 bases lay between the germline ends. The CDR3 spans 14 residues. CDR3 region: CAWTQERVVSPLHF. The DNA of the CDR3 is TGTGCCTGGACTCAAGAGAGAGTGGTCTCACCCCTCCACTTT.

This clone was seen once. The chain is built from TRBV6-6 and TRBJ2-4; 14 bases are shared with TRBD2. J lost 1 base, V lost 5 bases, and 7 bases had no gene match. Germline CDR1 MNHNY, CDR2 SVGAGI (reference sequence). The CDR3 has 18 residues. CDR3 sequence (DNA): TGTGCCAGCAGTCGCCTGGGACTAGCGGGAGAGGCCAAAAACATTCAGTACTTC. Protein product: CASSRLGLAGEAKNIQYF.

This clone was seen a single time. This rearrangement joins TRBV4-1 to TRBJ1-2; 9 bases map to TRBD1. The CDR3 has 15 amino acids. The V segment lost 0 bases and the J segment 9 bases; nucleotides outside the gene matches: 8. Germline V lookup: CDR1 MGHRA, CDR2 YSYEKL. CDR3 DNA: TGCGCCAGCAGCCAAGATGGGACAGGGATGGTGAGCTACACCTTC. Protein: CASSQDGTGMVSYTF.

The V and J genes are TRBV4-1 and TRBJ2-7; TRBD2 might be the D (5 bases). Germline values: CDR1 MGHRA, CDR2 YSYEKL. V dropped 6 bases and J dropped 1 base, with 16 bases sitting between them. The length of the CDR3 is 15 residues. DNA of the CDR3: TGCGCCAGCAGTCAGCTAGCCTTACCATCCTACGAGCAGTACTTC. This sequence encodes CASSQLALPSYEQYF.

The CDR3: CASPLAATGELFF. Here the CDR3 DNA reads TGTGCCAGCCCACTAGCGGCCACCGGGGAGCTGTTTTTT. V gene TRBV6-5 combines with J gene TRBJ2-2; TRBD2 agrees at 8 bases. Germline-derived CDR1 and CDR2 are MNHEY and SVGAGI. V lost 8 bases, J lost 4 bases, and 3 bases stayed unmatched. The CDR3 loop spans 13 amino acids.

The chain is built from TRBV5-1 and TRBJ2-7; 8 bases match TRBD2. Germline V CDR1 and CDR2: SGHRS, YFSETQ. Trimming cost V 4 bases and J 1 base; bases outside gene matches: 4. The CDR3 totals 14 residues. The CDR3, as DNA: TGCGCCAGCAGCCTGACTAGCGAATCCTACGAGCAGTACTTC. Translation gives CASSLTSESYEQYF.

The rearrangement uses TRBV14 and TRBJ1-1; the D gene is possibly TRBD1 (5 bases). Trimming cost V 2 bases and J 8 bases, with 12 bases left between them. This CDR3 is 13 amino acids long. Germline lookup yields CDR1 SGHDN and CDR2 FVKESK. The CDR3 region has the DNA TGTGCCAGCAGCCAATATCTAAGGGGAGAAGCTTTCTTT. Amino acid sequence: CASSQYLRGEAFF.

The chain employs TRBV5-4 and TRBJ2-2; TRBD2 might be the D (5 bases). The CDR3 extends over 13 amino acids. Deletions cut 4 bases from V and 6 bases from J, with 10 bases between. Germline CDR1 reads SGHNT; CDR2 reads YYREEE (reference sequence). The CDR3 loop reads CASSLGAPGELFF. CDR3 nucleotides: TGTGCCAGCAGCCTGGGAGCTCCCGGGGAGCTGTTTTTT.

The chain carries TRBV5-5 and TRBJ1-1, with D unclear. V was shortened by 5 bases and J by 10 bases, with 18 bases between the two germline ends. Germline V gene data show CDR1 as SGHKS and CDR2 as YYEKEE (reference sequence). The CDR3 is made up of 13 amino acids. CDR3: CASRYRPHGGAFF. The CDR3 coding sequence is TGTGCCAGCAGGTATCGGCCCCACGGTGGAGCTTTCTTT.

This clone was counted only a few times. The chain employs TRBV7-2 and TRBJ2-7, with 8 bases fitting TRBD2. This CDR3 region has 16 residues. Germline CDR1 reads SGHTA; CDR2 reads FQGNSA. V gave up 1 base and J gave up 0 bases; unmatched junction bases: 5. The CDR3 spells CASSLVASGRSYEQYF. The CDR3 DNA sequence: TGTGCCAGCAGCTTAGTCGCTAGCGGGCGCTCCTACGAGCAGTACTTC.

V is TRBV7-2 and J is TRBJ1-3; D gene uncertain. CDR3 size: 15 residues. V shed 7 bases and J shed 0 bases, with 13 bases lying between them. Germline CDR1 reads SGHTA; CDR2 reads FQGNSA. The CDR3 region is CASKPGPYSGNTIYF. The CDR3 nucleotides are TGTGCCAGCAAACCCGGACCCTACTCTGGAAACACCATATATTTT. The full variable domain, completed using reference TRBV7-2 and TRBJ1-3, is GAGVSQSPSNKVTEKGKDVELRCDPISGHTALYWYRQSLGQGLEFLIYFQGNSAPDKSGLPSDRFSAERTGGSVSTLTIQRTQQEDSAVYLCASKPGPYSGNTIYFGEGSWLTVV.

V is TRBV5-5 and J is TRBJ2-6, with unresolved D. Germline CDR1 is SGHKS and CDR2 is YYEKEE (reference sequence). The length of the CDR3 is 17 residues. V was cut by 4 bases and J by 2 bases, with 16 bases left in between. Written as DNA, the CDR3 is TGTGCCAGCAGCGATTTGAGAGGCCGGACTGGGGCCAACGTCCTGACTTTC. It encodes CASSDLRGRTGANVLTF.

This clone was observed a few times. This chain uses TRBV27 with TRBJ1-5; D might be TRBD1 (5 bases). With 6 bases removed from V and 5 bases from J, the gap between germline ends came to 23 bases. Per germline, CDR1 MNHEY and CDR2 SMNVEV (reference sequence). The length of the CDR3 is 17 residues. The CDR3 nucleotides are TGTGCCAGCAGCTCACTCCCGGGACGGCCATCAGATCAGCCCCAGCATTTT. Amino acids: CASSSLPGRPSDQPQHF.

The chain is built from TRBV29-1 and TRBJ2-2; 10 bases line up with TRBD1. This CDR3 is built from 14 residues. Germline V CDR1 and CDR2: SQVTM, ANQGSEA. The V segment lost 6 bases and the J segment 5 bases; nucleotides outside the gene matches: 6. CDR3 sequence: CSVPGTGVTGELFF. CDR3 bases: TGCAGCGTCCCCGGGACAGGGGTTACCGGGGAGCTGTTTTTT.

The J gene is TRBJ2-1, the V gene TRBV19; 12 nucleotides agree with TRBD2. CDR1 LNHDA and CDR2 SQIVND come from the germline V gene (reference sequence). The CDR3 spans 15 residues. J lost 9 bases, V lost 5 bases, and 8 bases had no gene match. This CDR3 reads CASSPFLAGGVEQFF. The DNA for the CDR3 is TGTGCCAGTAGTCCTTTCCTAGCGGGAGGGGTTGAGCAGTTCTTC. Full variable domain (rest looked up from reference TRBV19 and TRBJ2-1): DGGITQSPKYLFRKEGQNVTLSCEQNLNHDAMYWYRQDPGQGLRLIYYSQIVNDFQKGDIAEGYSVSREKKESFPLTVTSAQKNPTAFYLCASSPFLAGGVEQFFGPGTRLTVL.

The chain carries TRBV9 and TRBJ2-5; D gene uncertain. Germline loops: CDR1 SGDLS, CDR2 YYNGEE. The V and J ends lost 4 bases and 1 base respectively, with 8 bases between them. The CDR3 spans 13 residues. The CDR3 reads CASSPLGQETQYF. For the CDR3, the DNA is TGTGCCAGCAGCCCACTGGGCCAAGAGACCCAGTACTTC.

The chain couples TRBV12-3 or TRBV12-4 to TRBJ2-7; TRBD2 is a possible D gene (5 bases). CDR3 length equals 13 residues. Trimming took 3 bases from V and 3 from J, leaving 9 bases between them. As DNA, the CDR3 is TGTGCCAGCAGTTTGCCGGGGTTCTACGAGCAGTACTTC. This translates into CASSLPGFYEQYF.

For the CDR3, the DNA is TGTGCCAGCAGTTTAAGACTAGCGGGCGGCTCCGAGCAGTACTTC. Encoded protein: CASSLRLAGGSEQYF. The chain uses TRBV28 and TRBJ2-7, with 10 bases fitting TRBD2. This CDR3 has 15 amino acids. J lost 6 bases, V lost 2 bases, and 7 bases had no gene match. Germline lookup yields CDR1 MDHEN and CDR2 SYDVKM.